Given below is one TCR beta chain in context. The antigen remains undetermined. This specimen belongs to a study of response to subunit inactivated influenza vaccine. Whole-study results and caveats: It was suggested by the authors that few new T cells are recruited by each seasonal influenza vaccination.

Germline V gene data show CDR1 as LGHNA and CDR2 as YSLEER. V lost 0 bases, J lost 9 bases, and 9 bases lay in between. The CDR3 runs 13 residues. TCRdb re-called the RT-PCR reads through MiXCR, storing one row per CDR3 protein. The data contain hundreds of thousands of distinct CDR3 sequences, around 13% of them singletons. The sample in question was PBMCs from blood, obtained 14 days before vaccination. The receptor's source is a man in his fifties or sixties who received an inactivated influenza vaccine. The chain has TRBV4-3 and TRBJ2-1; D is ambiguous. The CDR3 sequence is CASSQEEYFEQFF. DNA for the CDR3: TGCGCCAGCAGCCAAGAGGAATATTTTGAGCAGTTCTTC.